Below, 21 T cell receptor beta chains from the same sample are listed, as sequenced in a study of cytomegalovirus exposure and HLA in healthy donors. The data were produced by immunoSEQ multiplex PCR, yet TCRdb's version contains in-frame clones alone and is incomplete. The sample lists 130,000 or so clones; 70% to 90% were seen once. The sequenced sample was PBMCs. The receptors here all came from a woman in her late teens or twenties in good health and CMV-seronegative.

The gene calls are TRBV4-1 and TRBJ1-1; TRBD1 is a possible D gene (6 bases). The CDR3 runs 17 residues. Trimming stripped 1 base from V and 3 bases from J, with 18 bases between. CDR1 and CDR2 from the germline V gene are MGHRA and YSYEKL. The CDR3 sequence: CASSQGQRTQGHTEAFF. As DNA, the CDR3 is TGCGCCAGCAGCCAAGGGCAGCGGACTCAGGGGCACACTGAAGCTTTCTTT.

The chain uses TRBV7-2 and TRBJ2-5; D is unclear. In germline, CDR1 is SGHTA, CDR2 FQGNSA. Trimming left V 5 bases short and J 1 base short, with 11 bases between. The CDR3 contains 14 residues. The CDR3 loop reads CASSTRSFQETQYF. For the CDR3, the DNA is TGTGCCAGCAGCACTCGGTCTTTCCAAGAGACCCAGTACTTC.

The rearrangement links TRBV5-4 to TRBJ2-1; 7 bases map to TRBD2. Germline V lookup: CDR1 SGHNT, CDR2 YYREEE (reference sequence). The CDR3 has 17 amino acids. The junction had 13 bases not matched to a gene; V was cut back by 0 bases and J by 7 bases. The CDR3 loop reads CASSLASGGGHVNEQFF. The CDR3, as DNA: TGTGCCAGCAGCTTGGCCTCGGGGGGAGGGCACGTGAATGAGCAGTTCTTC.

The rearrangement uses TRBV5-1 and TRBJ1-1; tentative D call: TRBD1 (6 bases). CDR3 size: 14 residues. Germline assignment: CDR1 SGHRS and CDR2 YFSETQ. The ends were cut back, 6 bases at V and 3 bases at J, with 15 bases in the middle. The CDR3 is CASTGASQDTEAFF. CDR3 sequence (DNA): TGCGCCAGCACAGGGGCCAGTCAGGACACTGAAGCTTTCTTT.

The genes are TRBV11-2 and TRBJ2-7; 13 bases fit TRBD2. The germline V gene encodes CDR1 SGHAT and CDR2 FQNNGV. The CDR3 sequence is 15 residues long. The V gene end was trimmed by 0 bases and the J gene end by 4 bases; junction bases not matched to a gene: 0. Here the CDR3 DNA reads TGTGCCAGCAGCTTAGAACTAGCGGGAGGGTACGAGCAGTACTTC. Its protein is CASSLELAGGYEQYF.

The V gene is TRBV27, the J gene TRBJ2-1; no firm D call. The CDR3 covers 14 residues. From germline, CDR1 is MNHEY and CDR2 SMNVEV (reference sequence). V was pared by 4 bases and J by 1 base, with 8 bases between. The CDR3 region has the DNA TGTGCCAGCAGTTGGCTTCTTTCCTACAATGAGCAGTTCTTC. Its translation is CASSWLLSYNEQFF.

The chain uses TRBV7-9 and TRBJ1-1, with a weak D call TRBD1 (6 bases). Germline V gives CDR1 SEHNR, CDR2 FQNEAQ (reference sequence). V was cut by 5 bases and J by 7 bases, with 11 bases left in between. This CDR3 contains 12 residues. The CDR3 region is CASSPGTNEAFF. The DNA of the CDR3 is TGTGCCAGCAGCCCCGGGACAAATGAAGCTTTCTTT.

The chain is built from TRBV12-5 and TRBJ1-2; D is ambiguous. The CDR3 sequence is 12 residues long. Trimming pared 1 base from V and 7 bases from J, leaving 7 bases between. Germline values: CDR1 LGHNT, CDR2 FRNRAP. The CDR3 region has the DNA TGTGCTAGTGGTTTGGGGGAGGGTGGCTACACCTTC. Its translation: CASGLGEGGYTF. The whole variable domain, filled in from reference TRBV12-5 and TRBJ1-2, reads DARVTQTPRHKVTEMGQEVTMRCQPILGHNTVFWYRQTMMQGLELLAYFRNRAPLDDSGMPKDRFSAEMPDATLATLKIQPSEPRDSAVYFCASGLGEGGYTFGSGTRLTVV.

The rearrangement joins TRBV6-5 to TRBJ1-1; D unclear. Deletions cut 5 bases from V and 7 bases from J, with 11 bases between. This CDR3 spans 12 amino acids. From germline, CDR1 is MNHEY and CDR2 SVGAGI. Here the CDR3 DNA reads TGTGCCAGCAGTCGGGCGGGAGGTGAAGCTTTCTTT. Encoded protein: CASSRAGGEAFF.

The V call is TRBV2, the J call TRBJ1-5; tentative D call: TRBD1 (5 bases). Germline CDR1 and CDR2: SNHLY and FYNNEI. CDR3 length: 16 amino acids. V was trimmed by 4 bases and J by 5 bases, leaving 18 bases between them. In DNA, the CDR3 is TGTGCCAGCAGTGTTACTCGGGGGATTAGGGATCAGCCCCAGCATTTT. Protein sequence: CASSVTRGIRDQPQHF.

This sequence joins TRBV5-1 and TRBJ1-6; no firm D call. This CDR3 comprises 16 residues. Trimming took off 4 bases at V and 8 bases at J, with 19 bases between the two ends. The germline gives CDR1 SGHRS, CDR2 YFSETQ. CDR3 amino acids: CASSKRWEGGDSPLHF. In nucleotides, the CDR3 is TGCGCCAGCAGCAAACGGTGGGAGGGTGGGGATTCACCCCTCCACTTT. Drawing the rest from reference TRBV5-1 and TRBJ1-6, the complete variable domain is KAGVTQTPRYLIKTRGQQVTLSCSPISGHRSVSWYQQTPGQGLQFLFEYFSETQRNKGNFPGRFSGRQFSNSRSEMNVSTLELGDSALYLCASSKRWEGGDSPLHFGNGTRLTVT.

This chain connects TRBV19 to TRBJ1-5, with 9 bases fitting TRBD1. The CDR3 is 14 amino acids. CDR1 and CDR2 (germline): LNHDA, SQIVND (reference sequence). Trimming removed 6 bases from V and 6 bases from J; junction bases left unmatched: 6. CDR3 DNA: TGTGCCAGTAGGGGAAGACAGGGGGGTCAGCCCCAGCATTTT. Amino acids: CASRGRQGGQPQHF.

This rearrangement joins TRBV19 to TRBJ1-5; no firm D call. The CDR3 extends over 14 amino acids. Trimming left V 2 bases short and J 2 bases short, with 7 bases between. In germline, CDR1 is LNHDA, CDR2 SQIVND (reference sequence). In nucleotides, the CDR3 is TGTGCCAGTAGTATAACTTTCGGCAATCAGCCCCAGCATTTT. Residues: CASSITFGNQPQHF.

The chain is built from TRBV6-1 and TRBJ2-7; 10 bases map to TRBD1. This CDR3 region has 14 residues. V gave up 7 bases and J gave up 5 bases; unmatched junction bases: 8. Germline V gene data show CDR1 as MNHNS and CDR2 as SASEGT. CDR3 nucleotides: TGTGCCAGCAAATTAGGACAGGGGGTCGACGAGCAGTACTTC. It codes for CASKLGQGVDEQYF.

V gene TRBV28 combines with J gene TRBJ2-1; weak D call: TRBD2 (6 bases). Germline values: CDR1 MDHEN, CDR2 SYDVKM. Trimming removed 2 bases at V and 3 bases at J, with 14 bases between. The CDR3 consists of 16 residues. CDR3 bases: TGTGCCAGCAGTTTACTAGCGAGGAGTGTCTACAATGAGCAGTTCTTC. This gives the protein CASSLLARSVYNEQFF.

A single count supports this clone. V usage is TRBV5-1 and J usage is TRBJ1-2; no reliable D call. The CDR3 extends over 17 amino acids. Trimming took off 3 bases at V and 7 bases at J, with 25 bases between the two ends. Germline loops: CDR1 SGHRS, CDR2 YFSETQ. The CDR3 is CASSSSTLGGWEGGYTF. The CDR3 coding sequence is TGCGCCAGCAGCTCCTCCACCCTCGGCGGTTGGGAGGGTGGCTACACCTTC.

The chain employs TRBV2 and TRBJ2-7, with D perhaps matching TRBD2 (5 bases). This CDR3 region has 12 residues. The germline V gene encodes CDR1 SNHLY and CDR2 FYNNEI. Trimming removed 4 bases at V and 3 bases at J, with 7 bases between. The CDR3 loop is CASSAGSYEQYF. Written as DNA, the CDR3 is TGTGCCAGCAGTGCGGGGAGCTACGAGCAGTACTTC.

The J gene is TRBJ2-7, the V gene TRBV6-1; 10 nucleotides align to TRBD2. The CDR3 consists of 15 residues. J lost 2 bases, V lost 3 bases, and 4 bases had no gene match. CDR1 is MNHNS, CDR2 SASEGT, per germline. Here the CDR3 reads CASSESSGSPYEQYF. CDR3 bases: TGTGCCAGCAGTGAGTCTAGCGGGAGTCCCTACGAGCAGTACTTC.

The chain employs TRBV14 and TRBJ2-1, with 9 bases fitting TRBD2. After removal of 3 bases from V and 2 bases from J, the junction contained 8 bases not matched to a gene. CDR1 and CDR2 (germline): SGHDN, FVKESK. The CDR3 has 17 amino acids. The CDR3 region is CASSQRGGGGPYNEQFF. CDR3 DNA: TGTGCCAGCAGCCAGAGGGGCGGGGGGGGCCCCTACAATGAGCAGTTCTTC.

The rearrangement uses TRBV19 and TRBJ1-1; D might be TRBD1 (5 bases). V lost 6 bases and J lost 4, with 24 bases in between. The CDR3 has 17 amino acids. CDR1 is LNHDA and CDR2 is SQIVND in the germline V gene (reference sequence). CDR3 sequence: CASRLEGTLAQATEAFF. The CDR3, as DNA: TGTGCCAGTAGATTGGAGGGGACTCTTGCTCAGGCCACTGAAGCTTTCTTT.

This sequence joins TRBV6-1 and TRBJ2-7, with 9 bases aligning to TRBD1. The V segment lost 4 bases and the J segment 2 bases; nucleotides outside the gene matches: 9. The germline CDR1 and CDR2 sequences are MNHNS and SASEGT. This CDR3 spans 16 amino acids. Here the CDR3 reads CASSAPRDREAYEQYF. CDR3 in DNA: TGTGCCAGCAGTGCTCCCCGGGACAGGGAGGCCTACGAGCAGTACTTC.